The TCR beta chain under discussion was sequenced for a study of shared clonotypes between healthy human individuals. The CDR3 runs 13 residues. Trimming pared 3 bases from V and 5 bases from J, leaving 10 bases between. Per the germline V gene, CDR1 is LGHNA and CDR2 is YSLEER. Within Nashville, Tennessee resided all donors, each a Caucasian adult. It was into CD45RA+ naive and CD45RA-negative memory subsets that the CD4+ cells were split. This clone turned up a few times. Antigen unknown. Study findings and constraints: The sole specimen, blood, was sampled, and tissue repertoires likely differ.

It was at deep level that the assay was run. The method was immunoSEQ multiplex PCR; TCRdb's version includes in-frame clones alone and lacks a portion of them. Here the sample spans about 1 million clones, approximately 72% being singletons. Sequenced: memory CD4+ T cells sorted from blood. The sample's subset: CD45RA-negative fraction. The chain employs TRBV4-3 and TRBJ2-5; perhaps TRBD2 as D (5 bases). This sequence originates from a young man in good health. The CDR3 protein is CASSQIGEETQYF. The DNA of the CDR3 is TGCGCCAGCAGCCAGATCGGGGAGGAGACCCAGTACTTC.